This T cell receptor beta chain was documented in a study of blood T cell repertoires in COVID-19. At the level of the study: Nucleic acid was either cDNA or gDNA, and it came from T cells, B-cell-depleted T cells, or PBMCs.

This clone was counted a single time. Per the original methods: Cell counts per sample came from amplifying reference gene primers. This table comes from immunoSEQ multiplex PCR, and its TCRdb copy is limited to in-frame clones, with some not included. For V, J and clone size, that table is used; D and trimming come from the DNA. The data hold 200,000 to 300,000 clones, with over 80% observed a single time. Per germline, CDR1 MNHEY and CDR2 SVGAGI. The CDR3 has 14 residues. V was trimmed by 7 bases and J by 4 bases, leaving 15 bases between them. This sequence was found in a woman aged 40 to 49 with acute or convalescent COVID-19. V gene TRBV6-5 combines with J gene TRBJ2-3, with D possibly being TRBD2 (7 bases). Specimen: peripheral blood. CDR3 region: CASNRGGGSDTQYF. DNA for the CDR3: TGTGCCAGCAACCGGGGAGGGGGTTCAGATACGCAGTATTTT.